Described below is a single T cell receptor (beta chain) sequence and its context. By sample share, this clonotype is large (0.1 to 1%). What this receptor recognizes is not known. No per-base quality is available; no much larger clone lies one base away. The data were obtained in a study of precursors of human CD4 cytotoxic T cells listed by TCRdb under 2018. For context, the study as a whole: In total, CD4+ memory subsets from fewer than 15 donors went into the bulk TCR-seq analysis. TCR-seq analysis of over 11 donors yielded TCRalpha and TCRbeta chain sequences (table S7).

Overall study results and their limits: Only about 95% of the 14 donors were included in some of the bulk TCR-seq comparisons, which suggests that not every subset was available for every donor. The authors noted that a human observational design cannot definitively establish the direction of differentiation between precursor and effector cells. A bigger share of IL-7Rhigh TEMRA clonotypes consisted of expanded effector clonotypes than was the case for TEM or TCM clonotypes. Compared with the TCM and TEM subsets, the IL-7Rhigh and IL-7R- TEMRA subsets had more restricted TCR repertoires, marked by lower diversity and more expanded clonotypes.

Bulk UMI-based TCR sequencing was performed on four sorted CD4+ memory subsets (TCM, TEM, IL-7Rhigh TEMRA, IL-7R- TEMRA) to test a precursor-effector relationship among CD4 cytotoxic T cells. Cells were obtained from peripheral blood mononuclear cells that had been isolated from human blood. Per the germline V gene, SGHRS is the CDR1 and YFSETQ is the CDR2. The CDR3 runs 15 residues from the cysteine to the phenylalanine. CDR3 DNA only is kept here, 45 bases in frame from base 1. The junction shows trimming of 2 bases on V and 1 base on J, plus 12 bases between the germline ends. The instrument was an Illumina MiSeq. Per the source publication's procedure: The Shannon-Wiener index, computed in VDJtools, was used to measure repertoire diversity. A TCRbeta clonotype was considered expanded if its clonotype frequency was 3 or more. TCRdb reprocessed the public reads (quality trimming at Q25 with fastp, clone calling with MiXCR) and kept in-frame beta chains. All rows with the same CDR3 protein become a single entry with the most common DNA and genes. These V and J calls are TCRdb output, not the study's own analysis. The sample contains some 520 distinct CDR3 sequences, around 20% of them found a single time. 9.5% to 15% of the sample lies in the top ten.

Sequences were obtained from memory CD4+ T cells from blood (PBMCs). The chain uses TRBV5-1 and TRBJ1-1, with the identity of the D gene unclear. The TCR originated in a human donor in good health. The encoded CDR3 is CASSFSLGRNTEAFF. The nucleotides are TGCGCCAGCAGCTTTTCCCTAGGGAGGAACACTGAAGCTTTCTTT.